The clone carrying this T cell receptor beta chain was seen just once. The data stem from a study of cytomegalovirus exposure and HLA in healthy donors. The PCR had 60 Vbeta and 13 Jbeta primers. Clones were read by immunoSEQ multiplex PCR, and TCRdb kept only the in-frame ones, dropping some. The sample lists about 76,000 clones; around 79% were seen once. Trimming took off 0 bases at V and 4 bases at J, with 12 bases between the two ends. CDR1 ENHRY and CDR2 SYGVKD come from the germline V gene. The CDR3 covers 15 residues. This chain links TRBV10-3 with TRBJ1-2, with a weak D call TRBD1 (6 bases). The material sequenced was PBMCs. The TCR was taken from a man aged 25-45 years in good health and CMV-seronegative. DNA of the CDR3: TGTGCCATCAGTGAGTCGGGGGGGCCTCTCTATGGCTACACCTTC. As protein: CAISESGGPLYGYTF.